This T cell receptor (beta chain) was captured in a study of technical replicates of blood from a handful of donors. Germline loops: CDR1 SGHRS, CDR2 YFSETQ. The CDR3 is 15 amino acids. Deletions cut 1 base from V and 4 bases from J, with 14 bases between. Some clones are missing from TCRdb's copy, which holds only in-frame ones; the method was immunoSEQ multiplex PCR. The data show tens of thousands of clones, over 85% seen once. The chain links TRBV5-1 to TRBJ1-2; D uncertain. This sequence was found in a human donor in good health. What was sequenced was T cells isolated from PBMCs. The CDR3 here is CASSLNLAQIYGYTF. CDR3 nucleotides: TGCGCCAGCAGCTTGAATCTAGCTCAGATCTATGGCTACACCTTC.